The rows below give T cell receptor beta chains drawn from one sample of a study of T-cell memory formation after mild COVID-19. From the 5' RACE reads, TCRdb called clonotypes with MiXCR, one entry per CDR3 protein. This sample has a few hundred thousand distinct CDR3 sequences, with 20% to 25% found just once. The sequencing input was PBMCs or a T cell subset sorted from them (not recorded which). All receptors derive from an adult woman who had mild COVID-19 (a few samples of this study predate the infection). Cell type and time point are not known. Each CDR3 is given with its conserved first and last residue. A D gene is named only where the DNA matches it firmly. Size is omitted from some rows. Given values are once, few, many or a class for expanded clones.

V gene: TRBV14
D gene: -
J gene: TRBJ2-5
clone size: many
CDR3 DNA: TGTGCCAGCAGCCTCTGGCAAAGCGGTGAAGAGACCCAGTACTTC
CDR3 protein: CASSLWQSGEETQYF

V gene: TRBV20-1
D gene: -
J gene: TRBJ2-5
clone size: -
CDR3 DNA: TGCAGTGCTAGAGGCACCGGGACACCTGCCGGGCAAGAGACCCAGTACTTC
CDR3 protein: CSARGTGTPAGQETQYF

V gene: TRBV4-1
D gene: -
J gene: TRBJ1-1
clone size: -
CDR3 DNA: TGCGCCAGCAGCCAAGACGGTGGAAGGGCAGCTAACACTGAAGCTTTCTTT
CDR3 protein: CASSQDGGRAANTEAFF

V gene: TRBV12-3/TRBV12-4
D gene: -
J gene: TRBJ2-1
clone size: few
CDR3 DNA: TGTGCCAGCAGTACACGGGGGGAGCAGTTCTTC
CDR3 protein: CASSTRGEQFF

V gene: TRBV18
D gene: TRBD2
J gene: TRBJ2-3
clone size: few
CDR3 DNA: TGTGCCAGCTCACCGCGCGGGGGTAGCACAGATACGCAGTATTTT
CDR3 protein: CASSPRGGSTDTQYF

V gene: TRBV20-1
D gene: -
J gene: TRBJ1-2
clone size: -
CDR3 DNA: TGCAGTGCTACTCCGACCAGGGGAGGCTATGGCTACACCTTC
CDR3 protein: CSATPTRGGYGYTF

V gene: TRBV7-9
D gene: -
J gene: TRBJ1-1
clone size: once
CDR3 DNA: TGTGCCAGCAGCTTAGGGGTGACAGTAAACACTGAAGCTTTCTTT
CDR3 protein: CASSLGVTVNTEAFF

V gene: TRBV20-1
D gene: TRBD2
J gene: TRBJ2-3
clone size: -
CDR3 DNA: TGCAGTGCTTTTGGACTAGCTGCAGATACGCAGTATTTT
CDR3 protein: CSAFGLAADTQYF

V gene: TRBV5-1
D gene: TRBD2
J gene: TRBJ2-1
clone size: -
CDR3 DNA: TGCGCCAGCAGCTTGATAAGCGGGGGAGTCGATGAGCAGTTCTTC
CDR3 protein: CASSLISGGVDEQFF

V gene: TRBV12-3/TRBV12-4
D gene: TRBD1
J gene: TRBJ1-1
clone size: few
CDR3 DNA: TGTGCCAGCAGTCCGTGGGACAGGGAAGGAGAGGCTTTCTTT
CDR3 protein: CASSPWDREGEAFF

V gene: TRBV7-7
D gene: -
J gene: TRBJ2-3
clone size: -
CDR3 DNA: TGTGCCAGCAGCTCAGGATTCCCAGGAGATACGCAGTATTTT
CDR3 protein: CASSSGFPGDTQYF

V gene: TRBV7-2
D gene: -
J gene: TRBJ2-3
clone size: many
CDR3 DNA: TGTGCCAGCAGCTTAGGGTTGGCAGCTCAAGGATATGGGTATTTT
CDR3 protein: CASSLGLAAQGYGYF

V gene: TRBV5-1
D gene: -
J gene: TRBJ1-1
clone size: -
CDR3 DNA: TGCGCCAGCAGCTTGGAGCTAGGGAGGACTGAAGCTTTCTTT
CDR3 protein: CASSLELGRTEAFF

V gene: TRBV29-1
D gene: -
J gene: TRBJ2-7
clone size: -
CDR3 DNA: TGCAGCGTTGAATTACCAGCAGCCTACGAGCAGTACTTC
CDR3 protein: CSVELPAAYEQYF

V gene: TRBV20-1
D gene: -
J gene: TRBJ1-3
clone size: few
CDR3 DNA: TGCAGTGCTAGTCTTGCAGGGAGTGCACTCTCTGGAAACACCATATATTTT
CDR3 protein: CSASLAGSALSGNTIYF

V gene: TRBV24-1
D gene: -
J gene: TRBJ1-5
clone size: -
CDR3 DNA: TGTGCCACCAGTGACCCACCGGGGCAGCCCCAGCATTTT
CDR3 protein: CATSDPPGQPQHF

V gene: TRBV6-1
D gene: TRBD2
J gene: TRBJ2-1
clone size: few
CDR3 DNA: TGTGCCAGCAGCTTGACTAGCGGAGAGCAGTTCTTC
CDR3 protein: CASSLTSGEQFF

V gene: TRBV6-2/TRBV6-3
D gene: TRBD2
J gene: TRBJ2-2
clone size: few
CDR3 DNA: TGTGCCAGCAGTCCCCTAGCGGGAGGACGGACCGGGGAGCTGTTTTTT
CDR3 protein: CASSPLAGGRTGELFF

V gene: TRBV7-9
D gene: -
J gene: TRBJ2-5
clone size: few
CDR3 DNA: TGTGCCAGCAGCTTAGTCTGGCAGACCCAGTACTTC
CDR3 protein: CASSLVWQTQYF

V gene: TRBV9
D gene: -
J gene: TRBJ2-7
clone size: -
CDR3 DNA: TGTGCCAGCAGCGTAGGCGTGTCGGGGCAGTCCTACGAGCAGTACTTC
CDR3 protein: CASSVGVSGQSYEQYF

V gene: TRBV7-9
D gene: -
J gene: TRBJ1-2
clone size: -
CDR3 DNA: TGTGCCAGCAGCCCAGAGGCAAAGGTGGACTATGGCTACACCTTC
CDR3 protein: CASSPEAKVDYGYTF

V gene: TRBV7-9
D gene: -
J gene: TRBJ2-7
clone size: few
CDR3 DNA: TGTGCCAGCGGAACGATGGGGTCCGAGCAGTACTTC
CDR3 protein: CASGTMGSEQYF

V gene: TRBV4-2
D gene: -
J gene: TRBJ2-3
clone size: few
CDR3 DNA: TGTGCCAGCAGTCGAAGCTGGGGCGTAGATGGCACAGATACGCAGTATTTT
CDR3 protein: CASSRSWGVDGTDTQYF

V gene: TRBV7-2
D gene: -
J gene: TRBJ2-1
clone size: few
CDR3 DNA: TGTGCCAGCAGCTTAGTCGCTAGCAGGAACAATGAGCAGTTCTTC
CDR3 protein: CASSLVASRNNEQFF

V gene: TRBV9
D gene: -
J gene: TRBJ2-1
clone size: few
CDR3 DNA: TGTGCCAGCAGCGCAACTATCACCCAGAGCTCCTACAATGAGCAGTTCTTC
CDR3 protein: CASSATITQSSYNEQFF

V gene: TRBV6-5
D gene: TRBD2
J gene: TRBJ2-1
clone size: once
CDR3 DNA: TGTGCCAGCAGCCCTTTTTACGGGACTAGCTTCGATGAGCAGTTCTTC
CDR3 protein: CASSPFYGTSFDEQFF

V gene: TRBV12-3/TRBV12-4
D gene: -
J gene: TRBJ2-1
clone size: -
CDR3 DNA: TGTGCCAGCAGTCCAACCCTAACCGGGTACAATGAGCAGTTCTTC
CDR3 protein: CASSPTLTGYNEQFF

V gene: TRBV25-1
D gene: TRBD1
J gene: TRBJ1-2
clone size: few
CDR3 DNA: TGTGCCAGCAGTGAGCCTGGGCAGGGGGTTGATGGCTACACCTTC
CDR3 protein: CASSEPGQGVDGYTF

V gene: TRBV11-2
D gene: TRBD1
J gene: TRBJ2-6
clone size: -
CDR3 DNA: TGTGCCAGCAGCTCCCTCCGGGACAGGGGGCGAACTGGGGCCAACGTCCTGACTTTC
CDR3 protein: CASSSLRDRGRTGANVLTF

V gene: TRBV7-8
D gene: TRBD1
J gene: TRBJ2-2
clone size: few
CDR3 DNA: TGTGCCAGCAGCTTAGACCGTTTAGGGGGCTCCGGGGAGCTGTTTTTT
CDR3 protein: CASSLDRLGGSGELFF

V gene: TRBV6-5
D gene: -
J gene: TRBJ2-6
clone size: few
CDR3 DNA: TGTGCCAGCAAATCGGGCTCTGGGGCCAACGTCCTGACTTTC
CDR3 protein: CASKSGSGANVLTF

V gene: TRBV12-3/TRBV12-4
D gene: TRBD1
J gene: TRBJ2-2
clone size: -
CDR3 DNA: TGTGCCACCCATCTCAGAAGGACAGGTCTAACCGGGGAGCTGTTTTTT
CDR3 protein: CATHLRRTGLTGELFF

V gene: TRBV24-1
D gene: TRBD2
J gene: TRBJ2-1
clone size: few
CDR3 DNA: TGTGCCACCAGTATCCTAGCGGGAAAGCAGTTCTTC
CDR3 protein: CATSILAGKQFF

V gene: TRBV27
D gene: -
J gene: TRBJ1-2
clone size: -
CDR3 DNA: TGTGCCAGCAGTTTAAGTGGGCAGGGGCGGATCTATGGCTACACCTTC
CDR3 protein: CASSLSGQGRIYGYTF

V gene: TRBV9
D gene: TRBD1
J gene: TRBJ1-1
clone size: -
CDR3 DNA: TGTGCCAGCAGCGTAGACAGGGGCGGCACTGAAGCTTTCTTT
CDR3 protein: CASSVDRGGTEAFF

V gene: TRBV30
D gene: TRBD1
J gene: TRBJ2-5
clone size: -
CDR3 DNA: TGTGCCTGGGAACCCTGGGACAGGGAAGCTGAGACCCAGTACTTC
CDR3 protein: CAWEPWDREAETQYF

V gene: TRBV5-1
D gene: -
J gene: TRBJ2-5
clone size: -
CDR3 DNA: TGCGCCAGCACGACCGCGGCGGGGCAGGCTGGGGAGACCCAGTACTTC
CDR3 protein: CASTTAAGQAGETQYF

V gene: TRBV30
D gene: -
J gene: TRBJ2-2
clone size: few
CDR3 DNA: TGTGCCTGGAGCGCTCGAGGTCCAGGGGAGCTGTTTTTT
CDR3 protein: CAWSARGPGELFF

V gene: TRBV15
D gene: -
J gene: TRBJ1-2
clone size: -
CDR3 DNA: TGTGCCACCAGCACGGGGAGTTTCTATGGCTACACCTTC
CDR3 protein: CATSTGSFYGYTF

V gene: TRBV4-2
D gene: -
J gene: TRBJ2-7
clone size: -
CDR3 DNA: TGTGCCAGCAGCCAATCGAGTTCGGCAGCCTCCTACGAGCAGTACTTC
CDR3 protein: CASSQSSSAASYEQYF

V gene: TRBV12-3/TRBV12-4
D gene: -
J gene: TRBJ2-1
clone size: many
CDR3 DNA: TGTGCCAGCAGCCCCCCCAGAGGTCAGAGAAATAACAATGAGCAGTTCTTC
CDR3 protein: CASSPPRGQRNNNEQFF

V gene: TRBV5-1
D gene: -
J gene: TRBJ1-1
clone size: -
CDR3 DNA: TGCGCCAGCAGCTTGGTGAGGTACGGCACTGAAGCTTTCTTT
CDR3 protein: CASSLVRYGTEAFF

V gene: TRBV7-2
D gene: -
J gene: TRBJ1-2
clone size: -
CDR3 DNA: TGTGCCAGCAGCTACGGGGAAGCGATGGGACGATATGGCTACACCTTC
CDR3 protein: CASSYGEAMGRYGYTF

V gene: TRBV19
D gene: -
J gene: TRBJ1-1
clone size: -
CDR3 DNA: TGTGCCAGTAGTATCGGGTCAGTGAACACTGAAGCTTTCTTT
CDR3 protein: CASSIGSVNTEAFF

V gene: TRBV24-1
D gene: TRBD2
J gene: TRBJ2-7
clone size: -
CDR3 DNA: TGTGCCACCAGTCTAGCGGGATCCTACGAGCAGTACTTC
CDR3 protein: CATSLAGSYEQYF

V gene: TRBV7-2
D gene: TRBD2
J gene: TRBJ2-7
clone size: -
CDR3 DNA: TGTGCCAGCAGCTTAATCCCTAGCGCCGGGGGGTACGAGCAGTACTTC
CDR3 protein: CASSLIPSAGGYEQYF

V gene: TRBV2
D gene: -
J gene: TRBJ2-1
clone size: -
CDR3 DNA: TGTGCCAGCAGTAGGACTACCTACAATGAGCAGTTCTTC
CDR3 protein: CASSRTTYNEQFF

V gene: TRBV5-1
D gene: -
J gene: TRBJ1-1
clone size: -
CDR3 DNA: TGCGCCAGCAGCTTATTCGGGGGGGCCTTGAACACTGAAGCTTTCTTT
CDR3 protein: CASSLFGGALNTEAFF

V gene: TRBV12-3/TRBV12-4
D gene: -
J gene: TRBJ2-4
clone size: few
CDR3 DNA: TGTGCCACAGGGACAGCCAAAAACATTCAGTACTTC
CDR3 protein: CATGTAKNIQYF

V gene: TRBV7-3
D gene: -
J gene: TRBJ2-1
clone size: few
CDR3 DNA: TGTGCCAGCAGCTTAAGGTTGGCCTCAACCTGGGAGGAGCAGTTCTTC
CDR3 protein: CASSLRLASTWEEQFF

V gene: TRBV6-1
D gene: -
J gene: TRBJ2-1
clone size: many
CDR3 DNA: TGTGCCAGCAGCTTACAGGGGGGGGAAGGAGGTGAGCAGTTCTTC
CDR3 protein: CASSLQGGEGGEQFF

V gene: TRBV5-1
D gene: -
J gene: TRBJ2-5
clone size: few
CDR3 DNA: TGCGCCAGCACGCGCCAATTTGGGGGAGAGACCCAGTACTTC
CDR3 protein: CASTRQFGGETQYF

V gene: TRBV7-6
D gene: TRBD2
J gene: TRBJ2-7
clone size: -
CDR3 DNA: TGTGCCAGCAGCTTAGGGTTGGGCCGTCAGGGAGGGAGCGAGCAGTACTTC
CDR3 protein: CASSLGLGRQGGSEQYF

V gene: TRBV6-5
D gene: TRBD2
J gene: TRBJ2-7
clone size: -
CDR3 DNA: TGTGCCAGCAAGGAGTTACTAGCGCCGAGCTCCTACGAGCAGTACTTC
CDR3 protein: CASKELLAPSSYEQYF

V gene: TRBV18
D gene: -
J gene: TRBJ2-7
clone size: -
CDR3 DNA: TGTGCCAGCTCGCAGGAAGCGCCAACTCTACCCTACGAGCAGTACTTC
CDR3 protein: CASSQEAPTLPYEQYF